Listed here are 21 T cell receptor beta chains from one sample, sequenced in a study of control samples from healthy donors and cancer patients. Sequencing used immunoSEQ multiplex PCR; TCRdb keeps in-frame clones, though not all of them. The sample lists approximately 140,000 clones; roughly 93% were seen once. Sequencing was done on a sample of blood. Receptors originate from a man aged 18 to 35 in good health.

The rearrangement links TRBV27 to TRBJ2-1; D remains ambiguous. The V gene's germline CDR1 is MNHEY and CDR2 SMNVEV (reference sequence). The CDR3 has 13 amino acids. V was pared by 5 bases and J by 5 bases, with 10 bases between. The CDR3 DNA reads as TGTGCCAGCAGTCCGCTGGGCGACAATGAGCAGTTCTTC. Residues: CASSPLGDNEQFF.

The rearrangement joins TRBV5-4 to TRBJ2-1; D gene unclear. The CDR3 length is 11 residues. Deletions cut 6 bases from V and 6 bases from J, with 7 bases between. Germline V CDR1 and CDR2: SGHNT, YYREEE (reference sequence). The CDR3 protein is CASNLANEQFF. The CDR3 bases are TGTGCCAGCAACCTGGCCAATGAGCAGTTCTTC.

The rearrangement links TRBV6-2 or TRBV6-3 to TRBJ2-4, with TRBD1 matching 9 bases. The germline V gene encodes CDR1 MNHEY and CDR2 SVGEGT. The V and J ends lost 5 bases and 3 bases, in that order; junction bases with no gene match: 8. The CDR3 totals 16 residues. CDR3 region: CASSRTGARDKNIQYF. The CDR3 nucleotides read TGTGCCAGCAGTCGGACAGGGGCACGGGACAAAAACATTCAGTACTTC.

The count of this clone is one. The chain carries TRBV7-2 and TRBJ2-7; 9 bases line up with TRBD2. This CDR3 has 15 residues. Losses at the gene ends were 4 bases for V and 4 bases for J; bases not matched to a gene: 8. The V gene's germline CDR1 is SGHTA and CDR2 FQGNSA. The DNA for the CDR3 is TGTGCCAGCAGCTCCTCGTACCTAGCGGGATACGAGCAGTACTTC. Protein: CASSSSYLAGYEQYF.

This chain joins TRBV4-3 and TRBJ2-7, with D tentatively TRBD1 (5 bases). Germline lookup yields CDR1 LGHNA and CDR2 YSLEER. V shed 1 base and J shed 1 base, with 11 bases lying between them. CDR3 length: 15 amino acids. The CDR3 region is CASSQVWGSSYEQYF. The CDR3 nucleotides read TGCGCCAGCAGCCAAGTCTGGGGCAGTTCCTACGAGCAGTACTTC.

The chain has TRBV18 and TRBJ2-2; a possible D gene is TRBD2 (6 bases). Germline values: CDR1 KGHSH, CDR2 LQKENI. The CDR3 totals 15 residues. V lost 4 bases, J lost 1 base, and 10 bases lay in between. CDR3 sequence: CASSLYGGNTGELFF. Here the CDR3 DNA reads TGTGCCAGCTCACTTTACGGGGGGAACACCGGGGAGCTGTTTTTT.

This clone was found once. The chain uses TRBV7-3 and TRBJ1-6, with no clear D. The V gene's germline CDR1 is SGHTA and CDR2 FQGTGA. Trimming took 1 base from V and 7 from J, leaving 14 bases between them. The length of the CDR3 is 16 residues. The CDR3 protein is CASSLSGLLGNSPLHF. The CDR3 DNA follows: TGTGCCAGCAGCTTAAGTGGGCTTCTGGGCAATTCACCCCTCCACTTT.

J is TRBJ1-1 and V is TRBV28; D remains ambiguous. This CDR3 has 16 residues. The ends were cut back, 3 bases at V and 7 bases at J, with 21 bases in the middle. The germline V gene has CDR1 MDHEN and CDR2 SYDVKM. The chain's CDR3 is CASSFGRHVGGREAFF. The CDR3 DNA reads as TGTGCCAGCAGTTTTGGGCGCCATGTTGGAGGGCGTGAAGCTTTCTTT.

The chain has TRBV6-6 and TRBJ2-5; D might be TRBD1 or TRBD2, each matching 6 bases. The CDR3 has 11 residues. The germline CDR1 and CDR2 sequences are MNHNY and SVGAGI (reference sequence). V dropped 6 bases and J dropped 7 bases, with 9 bases sitting between them. The CDR3: CASREGGTQYF. CDR3 coding DNA: TGTGCCAGCAGGGAGGGGGGGACCCAGTACTTC.

The genes are TRBV3-1 (or the pseudogene TRBV3-2) and TRBJ2-1; weak D call: TRBD2 (5 bases). V gave up 3 bases and J gave up 2 bases, with 14 bases separating them. CDR1 is LGHDT and CDR2 is YNNKEL in the germline V gene (reference sequence). This CDR3 region has 16 residues. For the CDR3, the DNA is TGTGCCAGCAGCCATGGCCCCCGCGGGCCCTACAATGAGCAGTTCTTC. Translation gives CASSHGPRGPYNEQFF.

This clone was observed a few times. The chain recombines TRBV10-3 with TRBJ2-2; D is possibly TRBD1 (5 bases). The germline CDR1 and CDR2 sequences are ENHRY and SYGVKD. This CDR3 has 12 amino acids. The ends were cut back, 11 bases at V and 5 bases at J, with 12 bases in the middle. The CDR3 DNA is TGTGCCGCCCGACAGAATACCGGGGAGCTGTTTTTT. Amino acids: CAARQNTGELFF.

V gene TRBV11-2 combines with J gene TRBJ2-7; D unresolved. Germline V CDR1 and CDR2: SGHAT, FQNNGV. CDR3 length: 13 residues. Trimming left V 1 base short and J 3 bases short, with 7 bases between. CDR3 residues: CASSLGPLYEQYF. DNA for the CDR3: TGTGCCAGCAGCTTAGGTCCCCTCTACGAGCAGTACTTC.

The rearrangement joins TRBV12-3 or TRBV12-4 to TRBJ2-1; tentatively, D is TRBD2 (5 bases). The CDR3 loop spans 13 amino acids. V was cut by 7 bases and J by 2 bases, with 9 bases left in between. CDR3 nucleotide sequence: TGTGCCAGCACCGCGGGCGCCTACAATGAGCAGTTCTTC. Amino acid sequence: CASTAGAYNEQFF.

This clone appeared once. The V gene is TRBV30, the J gene TRBJ1-3; D gene ambiguous. The CDR3 spans 15 residues. V was pared by 1 base and J by 2 bases, with 12 bases between. Germline CDR1 is GTSNPN and CDR2 is SVGIG (reference sequence). CDR3 in amino acids: CAWSAGFDPGNTIYF. The CDR3 bases are TGTGCCTGGAGTGCCGGTTTCGATCCTGGAAACACCATATATTTT. The full variable domain, with the rest looked up from reference TRBV30 and TRBJ1-3, is SQTIHQWPATLVQPVGSPLSLECTVEGTSNPNLYWYRQAAGRGLQLLFYSVGIGQISSEVPQNLSASRPQDRQFILSSKKLLLSDSGFYLCAWSAGFDPGNTIYFGEGSWLTVV.

This chain joins TRBV6-2 or TRBV6-3 and TRBJ1-3; TRBD1 might be the D (6 bases). V was trimmed by 2 bases and J by 0 bases, leaving 17 bases between them. The CDR3 sequence is 18 residues long. The germline gives CDR1 MNHEY, CDR2 SVGEGT. The CDR3 sequence: CASSYTGAGIFSGNTIYF. The DNA for the CDR3 is TGTGCCAGCAGTTACACGGGGGCCGGGATATTCTCTGGAAACACCATATATTTT.

The chain recombines TRBV15 with TRBJ2-7; tentatively, D is TRBD2 (6 bases). Trimming removed 0 bases at V and 1 base at J, with 13 bases between. Looked up from germline, CDR1 is LNHNV and CDR2 is YYDKDF (reference sequence). This CDR3 has 16 residues. CDR3 in DNA: TGTGCCACCAGCAGAGATGGTGCGGGATTATCCTACGAGCAGTACTTC. Translating gives CATSRDGAGLSYEQYF.

This chain links TRBV30 with TRBJ2-3; D is perhaps TRBD1 (6 bases). Germline CDR1 GTSNPN, CDR2 SVGIG (reference sequence). Trimming removed 2 bases at V and 5 bases at J, with 11 bases between. This CDR3 comprises 13 residues. DNA of the CDR3: TGTGCCTGGAGTCTTTTAGGGGGAGATACGCAGTATTTT. Amino acids: CAWSLLGGDTQYF.

This sequence joins TRBV15 and TRBJ1-4; D gene uncertain. CDR1 and CDR2 from the germline V gene are LNHNV and YYDKDF (reference sequence). This CDR3 region has 15 residues. V was shortened by 6 bases and J by 8 bases, with 19 bases between the two germline ends. In nucleotides, the CDR3 is TGTGCCACCAGTTCGTCCATGGCCTGGGAGGAAAAACTGTTTTTT. Translating gives CATSSSMAWEEKLFF.

The chain links TRBV5-4 to TRBJ2-7; D is uncertain. Germline assignment: CDR1 SGHNT and CDR2 YYREEE (reference sequence). Trimming left V 1 base short and J 5 bases short, with 7 bases between. The CDR3 has 12 amino acids. The CDR3, as DNA: TGTGCCAGCAGCTTGTATGAAGACGAGCAGTACTTC. Its translation is CASSLYEDEQYF.

The chain is built from TRBV29-1 and TRBJ2-5; the match to TRBD1 covers 8 bases. Germline loops: CDR1 SQVTM, CDR2 ANQGSEA. The length of the CDR3 is 13 residues. Trimming cost V 2 bases and J 6 bases; bases outside gene matches: 5. The CDR3 is CSVEPGQGKTQYF. The CDR3 DNA reads as TGCAGCGTTGAACCTGGACAGGGAAAGACCCAGTACTTC. The full variable domain, with the rest looked up from reference TRBV29-1 and TRBJ2-5, is SAVISQKPSRDICQRGTSLTIQCQVDSQVTMMFWYRQQPGQSLTLIATANQGSEATYESGFVIDKFPISRPNLTFSTLTVSNMSPEDSSIYLCSVEPGQGKTQYFGPGTRLLVL.

V and J are TRBV10-3 and TRBJ2-4; D may be TRBD1 (6 bases). Trimming pared 11 bases from V and 3 bases from J, leaving 17 bases between. Germline lookup yields CDR1 ENHRY and CDR2 SYGVKD. The CDR3 has 14 residues. The CDR3 here is CAAGPDSFKNIQYF. The CDR3 DNA reads TGTGCCGCCGGCCCGGACAGCTTCAAAAACATTCAGTACTTC.